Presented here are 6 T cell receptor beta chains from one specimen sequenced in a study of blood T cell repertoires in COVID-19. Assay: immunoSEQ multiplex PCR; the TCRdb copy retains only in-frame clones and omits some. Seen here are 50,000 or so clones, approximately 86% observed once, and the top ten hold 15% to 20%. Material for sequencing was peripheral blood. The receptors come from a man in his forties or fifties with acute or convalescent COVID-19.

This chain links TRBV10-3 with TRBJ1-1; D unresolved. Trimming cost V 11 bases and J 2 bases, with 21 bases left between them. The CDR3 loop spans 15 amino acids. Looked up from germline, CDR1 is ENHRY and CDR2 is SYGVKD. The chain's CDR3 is CASHSQRDVNTEAFF. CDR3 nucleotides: TGTGCCTCCCACAGCCAAAGAGACGTCAACACTGAAGCTTTCTTT.

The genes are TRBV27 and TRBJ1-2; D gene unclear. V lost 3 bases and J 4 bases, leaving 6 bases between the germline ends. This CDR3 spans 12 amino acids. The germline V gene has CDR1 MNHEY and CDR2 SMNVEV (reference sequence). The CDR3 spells CASSFRGYGYTF. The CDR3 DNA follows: TGTGCCAGCAGTTTTCGGGGCTATGGCTACACCTTC.

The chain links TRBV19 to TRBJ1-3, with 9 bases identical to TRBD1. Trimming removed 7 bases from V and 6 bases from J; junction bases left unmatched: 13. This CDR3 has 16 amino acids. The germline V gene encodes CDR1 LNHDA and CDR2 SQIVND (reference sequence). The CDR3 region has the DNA TGTGCCAGTATTCCGGGACCAGGACAGGGGCCAAACACCATATATTTT. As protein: CASIPGPGQGPNTIYF. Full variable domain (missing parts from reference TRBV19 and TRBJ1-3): DGGITQSPKYLFRKEGQNVTLSCEQNLNHDAMYWYRQDPGQGLRLIYYSQIVNDFQKGDIAEGYSVSREKKESFPLTVTSAQKNPTAFYLCASIPGPGQGPNTIYFGEGSWLTVV.

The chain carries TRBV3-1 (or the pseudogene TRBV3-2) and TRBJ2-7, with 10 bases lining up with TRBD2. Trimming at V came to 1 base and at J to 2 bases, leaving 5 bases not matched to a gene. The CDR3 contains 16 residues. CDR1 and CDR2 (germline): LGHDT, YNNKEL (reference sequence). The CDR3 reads CASSQGPSGGAYEQYV. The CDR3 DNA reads TGTGCCAGCAGCCAAGGCCCCAGCGGGGGGGCCTACGAGCAGTACGTC.

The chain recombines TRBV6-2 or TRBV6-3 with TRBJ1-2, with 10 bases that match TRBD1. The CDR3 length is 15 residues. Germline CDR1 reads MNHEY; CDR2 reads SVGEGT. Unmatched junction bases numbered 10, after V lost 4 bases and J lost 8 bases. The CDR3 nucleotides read TGTGCCAGCAGTTTCCCGACAGGGGGCGTGTACGGCTACACCTTC. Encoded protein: CASSFPTGGVYGYTF.

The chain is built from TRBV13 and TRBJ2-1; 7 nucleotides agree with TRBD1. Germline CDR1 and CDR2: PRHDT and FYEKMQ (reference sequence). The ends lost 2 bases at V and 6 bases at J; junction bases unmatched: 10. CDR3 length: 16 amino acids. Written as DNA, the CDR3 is TGTGCCAGCAGCTTAAGAGTAAGGGGGCAAGGCAATGAGCAGTTCTTC. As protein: CASSLRVRGQGNEQFF.